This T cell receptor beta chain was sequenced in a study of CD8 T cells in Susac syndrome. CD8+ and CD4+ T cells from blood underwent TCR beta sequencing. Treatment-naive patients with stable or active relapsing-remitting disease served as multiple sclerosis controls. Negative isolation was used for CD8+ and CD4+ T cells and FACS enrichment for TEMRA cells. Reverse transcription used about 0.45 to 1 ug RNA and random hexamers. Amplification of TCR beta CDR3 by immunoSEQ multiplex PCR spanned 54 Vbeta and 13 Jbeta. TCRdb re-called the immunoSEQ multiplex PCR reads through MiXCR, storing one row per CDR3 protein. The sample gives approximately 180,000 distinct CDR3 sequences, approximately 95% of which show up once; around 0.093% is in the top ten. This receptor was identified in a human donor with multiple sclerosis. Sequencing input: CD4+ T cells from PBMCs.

The CDR3 DNA is TGTGCCAGCAGCTTAGTGGTCTGGGGGACCCAGTACTTC. It yields the protein CASSLVVWGTQYF. The chain recombines TRBV7-2 with TRBJ2-5; no firm D call. The V end was cut by 1 base, the J end by 7 bases, with 10 bases between. CDR1 is SGHTA and CDR2 is FQGNSA in the germline V gene. The CDR3 runs 13 residues.